The clone carrying this T cell receptor (beta chain) was seen at least ten times. What it binds is not known. The data were obtained in a study of read filtering for tumor transcriptome and immune sequencing. Study-level background: DNase treatment preceded whole-transcriptome library preparation.

From approximately 400 ng of RNA, a library with molecular barcoded alpha/delta and beta/gamma adaptors was made. TCRdb re-called the reads with MiXCR, one entry per CDR3 protein. This repertoire shows about 37,000 distinct CDR3 sequences, roughly 13% found once; its top ten account for about 36%. The junction had 7 bases not matched to a gene; V was cut back by 6 bases and J by 3 bases. This CDR3 has 15 amino acids. The V gene's germline CDR1 is SGHVS and CDR2 FQNEAQ. Points from the study as a whole: IR-seq captured clonotypes deeper and more reliably than RNA-seq.

Every patient had bone marrow sampled while the disease was active. The receptor's source is a donor at least 40 years old with multiple myeloma. The V and J genes are TRBV7-8 and TRBJ1-4; 7 bases map to TRBD1. The sequencing sample was made of a population of CD138-negative cells sorted from bone marrow. The CDR3 nucleotides are TGTGCCAGCAGGGACCGGGACAGACCTAATGAAAAACTGTTTTTT. Residues: CASRDRDRPNEKLFF.